This T cell receptor (beta chain) was found in a study of human T cells and chemical hapten exposure. About the study: On the upper back, patch tests were applied with 0.01% DPC and read at 6 days. The study, taken as a whole, reports: Clustering by CDR3 similarity yielded significantly more large clusters from expanded TCRs than controls. After DPC sensitization, TCRs above 1 in 1000 frequency showed no change.

The time point: patch test 1, 2 weeks after DPC sensitization. Regarding treatment: therapeutic diphenylcyclopropenone sensitization with weekly scalp DPC. The V end was cut by 5 bases, the J end by 6 bases, with 16 bases between. The germline V gene has CDR1 SEHNR and CDR2 FQNEAQ (reference sequence). CDR3 length: 14 amino acids. This clonotype came up a few times. Its target is not known. Using its own MiXCR run on the RACE reads, TCRdb lists one record per CDR3 protein. Among about 49,000 distinct CDR3 sequences, 9.3% were seen once, and the ten largest hold just under 4.5%. This chain joins TRBV7-9 and TRBJ1-2; maybe TRBD1 (5 bases). This sequence originates from a woman aged 50 to 65 with alopecia areata. Some clones in this sample may be carry-over from other donors' samples. The sample here was whole blood, taken in connection with sensitization to the hapten diphenylcyclopropenone (DPC). CDR3 coding DNA: TGTGCCAGCAGCCGGAACAGCAGGGCCGATGGCTACACCTTC. Translated, it gives CASSRNSRADGYTF.